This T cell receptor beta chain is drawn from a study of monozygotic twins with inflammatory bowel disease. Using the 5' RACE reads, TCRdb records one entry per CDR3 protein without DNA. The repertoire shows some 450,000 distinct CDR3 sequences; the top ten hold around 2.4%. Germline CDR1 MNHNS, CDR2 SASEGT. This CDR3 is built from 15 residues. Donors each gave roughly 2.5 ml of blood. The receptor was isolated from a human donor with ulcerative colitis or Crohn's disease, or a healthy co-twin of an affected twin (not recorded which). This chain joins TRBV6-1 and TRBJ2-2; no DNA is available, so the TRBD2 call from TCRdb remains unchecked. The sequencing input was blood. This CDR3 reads CASRIAGGSHRELFF.